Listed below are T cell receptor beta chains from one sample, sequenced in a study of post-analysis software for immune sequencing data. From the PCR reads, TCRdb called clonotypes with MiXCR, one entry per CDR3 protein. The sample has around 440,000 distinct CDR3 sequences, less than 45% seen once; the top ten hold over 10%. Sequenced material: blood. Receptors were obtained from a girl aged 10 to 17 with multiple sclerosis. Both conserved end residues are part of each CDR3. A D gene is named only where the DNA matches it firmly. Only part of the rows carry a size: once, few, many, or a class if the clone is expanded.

TGCAGCGGACAGGGGTGGGATGGCTACACCTTC | CSGQGWDGYTF | many | TRBJ1-2 | TRBD1 | TRBV29-1
TGCAGTGCAGCCGGGACAGGGGCCTACAATGAGCAGTACTTC | CSAAGTGAYNEQYF | once | TRBJ2-7 | TRBD1 | TRBV20-1
TGTGCCAGCAGTTTAGAAAGCAGAATTTATGGCTACACCTTC | CASSLESRIYGYTF | few | TRBJ1-2 | NA | TRBV12-3/TRBV12-4
TGCAGCGTTGAAGCTACTAGCCCCCCCGGGGAGCTGTTTTTT | CSVEATSPPGELFF | NA | TRBJ2-2 | NA | TRBV29-1
TGCAGTGCTAGAGGCGCCTGGGGGCCCTACCAAGAGACCCAGTACTTC | CSARGAWGPYQETQYF | few | TRBJ2-5 | NA | TRBV20-1
TGTGCCAGCAGTTACTCGACCTCAGCGCCCTACACAGATACGCAGTATTTT | CASSYSTSAPYTDTQYF | NA | TRBJ2-3 | NA | TRBV6-2/TRBV6-3
TGCAGTGCTAGAGATCAGCAGGGTAGCTACAATGAGCAGTTCTTC | CSARDQQGSYNEQFF | few | TRBJ2-1 | NA | TRBV20-1
TGTGCCAGCTCACCTGCGGGGGTGATAAAAAACATTCAGTACTTC | CASSPAGVIKNIQYF | NA | TRBJ2-4 | TRBD2 | TRBV18
TGCAGCCCAAGGGTAGCGGGAGCCCAATTTAACAATGAGCAGTTCTTC | CSPRVAGAQFNNEQFF | few | TRBJ2-1 | TRBD2 | TRBV20-1
TGTGCTAGTGGTCATCAGACTGACACTGAAGCTTTCTTT | CASGHQTDTEAFF | few | TRBJ1-1 | NA | TRBV12-5
TGCAGTGCTAGACCAAAGGGAGATCGGACAGGGAAAGAGACCCAGTACTTC | CSARPKGDRTGKETQYF | NA | TRBJ2-5 | TRBD1 | TRBV20-1
TGTGCCAGCAGCGTCGGGACAGAAAATGAAAAACTGTTTTTT | CASSVGTENEKLFF | few | TRBJ1-4 | TRBD1 | TRBV9
TGTGCCAGCAGATCCACTTCTGTTTACGAGCAGTACTTC | CASRSTSVYEQYF | few | TRBJ2-7 | NA | TRBV27